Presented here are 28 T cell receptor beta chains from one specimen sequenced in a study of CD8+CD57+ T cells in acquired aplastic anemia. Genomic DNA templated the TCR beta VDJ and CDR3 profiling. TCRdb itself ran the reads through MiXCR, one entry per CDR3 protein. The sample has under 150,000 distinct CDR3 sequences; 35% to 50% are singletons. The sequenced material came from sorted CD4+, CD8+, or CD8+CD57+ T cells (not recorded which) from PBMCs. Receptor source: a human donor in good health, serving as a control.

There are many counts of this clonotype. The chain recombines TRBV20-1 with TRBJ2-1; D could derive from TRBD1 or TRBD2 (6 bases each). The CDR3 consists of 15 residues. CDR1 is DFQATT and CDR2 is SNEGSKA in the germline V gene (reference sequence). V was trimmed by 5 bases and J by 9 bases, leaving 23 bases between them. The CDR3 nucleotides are TGCAGTGCTCCACCGGCCGAGCGGGTAGGGGGTGAGCAGTTCTTC. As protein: CSAPPAERVGGEQFF.

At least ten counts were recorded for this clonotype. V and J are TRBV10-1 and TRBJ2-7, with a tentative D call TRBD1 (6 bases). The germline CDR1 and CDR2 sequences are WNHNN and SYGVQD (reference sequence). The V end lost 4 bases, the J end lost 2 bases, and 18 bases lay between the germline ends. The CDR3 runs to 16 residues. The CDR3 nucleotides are TGCGCCAGCAGTGGCCCCAGGGGAAACGCGGCCTACGAGCAGTACTTC. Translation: CASSGPRGNAAYEQYF.

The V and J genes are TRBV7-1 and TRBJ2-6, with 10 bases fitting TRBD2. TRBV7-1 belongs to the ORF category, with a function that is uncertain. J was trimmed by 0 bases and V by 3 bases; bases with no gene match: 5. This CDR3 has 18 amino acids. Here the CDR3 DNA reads TGTGCCAGCAGCTCGACTAGCGGGCTGTGCTCTGGGGCCAACGTCCTGACTTTC. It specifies CASSSTSGLCSGANVLTF.

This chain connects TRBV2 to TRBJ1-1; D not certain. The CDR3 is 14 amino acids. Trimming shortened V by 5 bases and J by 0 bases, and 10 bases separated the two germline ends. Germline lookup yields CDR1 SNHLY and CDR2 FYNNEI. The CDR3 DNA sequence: TGTGCCAGCAGTCAGGTATACCTGAACACTGAAGCTTTCTTT. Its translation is CASSQVYLNTEAFF.

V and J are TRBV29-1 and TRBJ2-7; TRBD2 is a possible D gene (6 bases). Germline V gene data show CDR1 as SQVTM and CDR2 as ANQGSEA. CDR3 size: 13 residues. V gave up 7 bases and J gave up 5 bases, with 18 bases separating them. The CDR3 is CSATGVYADEQYF. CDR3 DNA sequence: TGCAGCGCTACGGGGGTATATGCCGACGAGCAGTACTTC.

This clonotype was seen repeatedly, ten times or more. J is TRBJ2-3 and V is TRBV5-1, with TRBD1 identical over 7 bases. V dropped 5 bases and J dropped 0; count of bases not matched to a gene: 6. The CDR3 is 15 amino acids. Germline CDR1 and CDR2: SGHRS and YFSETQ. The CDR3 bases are TGCGCCAGCAGTTTAGGACAGGCTAGCACAGATACGCAGTATTTT. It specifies CASSLGQASTDTQYF.

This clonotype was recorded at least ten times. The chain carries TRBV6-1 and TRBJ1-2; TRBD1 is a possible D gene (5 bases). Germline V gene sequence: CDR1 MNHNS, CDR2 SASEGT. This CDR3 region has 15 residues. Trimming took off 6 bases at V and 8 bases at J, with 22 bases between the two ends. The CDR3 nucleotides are TGTGCCAGCAGGACCGGGACTCCACCCGAGGGGGGCTACACCTTC. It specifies CASRTGTPPEGGYTF.

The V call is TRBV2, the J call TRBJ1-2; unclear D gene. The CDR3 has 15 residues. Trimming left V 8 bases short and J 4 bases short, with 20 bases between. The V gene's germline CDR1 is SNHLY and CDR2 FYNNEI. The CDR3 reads CASGLTANSLYGYTF. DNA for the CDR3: TGTGCCAGCGGGCTGACCGCTAATTCCCTCTATGGCTACACCTTC.

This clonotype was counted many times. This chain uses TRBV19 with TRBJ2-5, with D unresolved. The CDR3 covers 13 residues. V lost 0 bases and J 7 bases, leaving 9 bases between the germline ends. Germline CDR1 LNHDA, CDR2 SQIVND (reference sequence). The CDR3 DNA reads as TGTGCCAGTAGTATAGAAAACAGAGGGACCCAGTACTTC. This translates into CASSIENRGTQYF.

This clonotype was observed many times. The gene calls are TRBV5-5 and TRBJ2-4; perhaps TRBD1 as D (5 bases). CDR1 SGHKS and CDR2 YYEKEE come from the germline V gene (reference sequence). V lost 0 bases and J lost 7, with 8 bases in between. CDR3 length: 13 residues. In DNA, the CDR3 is TGTGCCAGCAGCTTGGGGACATGGAACATTCAGTACTTC. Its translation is CASSLGTWNIQYF.

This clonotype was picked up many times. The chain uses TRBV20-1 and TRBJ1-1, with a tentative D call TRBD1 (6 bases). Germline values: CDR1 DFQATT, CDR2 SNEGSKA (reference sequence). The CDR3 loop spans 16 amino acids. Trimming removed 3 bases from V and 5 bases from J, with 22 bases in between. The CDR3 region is CSARVARGGVGTEAFF. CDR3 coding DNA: TGCAGTGCTAGGGTGGCTCGGGGGGGCGTGGGGACTGAAGCTTTCTTT.

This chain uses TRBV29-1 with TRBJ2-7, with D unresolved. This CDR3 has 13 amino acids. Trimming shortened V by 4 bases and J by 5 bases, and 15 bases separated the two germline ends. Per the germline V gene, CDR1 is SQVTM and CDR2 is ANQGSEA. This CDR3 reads CSVVSGFQDEQYF. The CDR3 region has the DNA TGCAGCGTTGTGTCCGGGTTTCAGGACGAGCAGTACTTC.

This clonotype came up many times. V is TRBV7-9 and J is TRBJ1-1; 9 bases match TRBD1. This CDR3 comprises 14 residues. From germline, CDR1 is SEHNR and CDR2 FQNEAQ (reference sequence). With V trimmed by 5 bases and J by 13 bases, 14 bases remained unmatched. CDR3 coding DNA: TGTGCCAGCAGCCACAACCGGGACAGGGTATCAATTTTCTTT. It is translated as CASSHNRDRVSIFF.

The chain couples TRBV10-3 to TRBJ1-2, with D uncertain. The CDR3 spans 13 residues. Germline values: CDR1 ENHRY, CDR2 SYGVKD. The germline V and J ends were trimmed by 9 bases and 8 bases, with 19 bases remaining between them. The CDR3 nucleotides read TGTGCCATAGGCCGGGTTGGAACATCGGGCTACACCTTC. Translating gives CAIGRVGTSGYTF.

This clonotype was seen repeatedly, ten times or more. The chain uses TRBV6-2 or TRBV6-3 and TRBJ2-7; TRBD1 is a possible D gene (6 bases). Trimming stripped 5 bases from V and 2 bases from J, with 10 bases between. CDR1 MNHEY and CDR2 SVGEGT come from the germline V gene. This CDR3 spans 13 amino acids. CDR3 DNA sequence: TGTGCCAGCAGTCGGACAGCTACCTACGAGCAGTACTTC. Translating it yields CASSRTATYEQYF.

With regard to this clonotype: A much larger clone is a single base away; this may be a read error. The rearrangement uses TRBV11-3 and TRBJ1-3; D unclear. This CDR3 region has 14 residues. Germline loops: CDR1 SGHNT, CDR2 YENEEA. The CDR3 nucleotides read TGTGCCAACAGCCCGTTGGAAGGACTTAGCACCATATATTTT. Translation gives CANSPLEGLSTIYF.

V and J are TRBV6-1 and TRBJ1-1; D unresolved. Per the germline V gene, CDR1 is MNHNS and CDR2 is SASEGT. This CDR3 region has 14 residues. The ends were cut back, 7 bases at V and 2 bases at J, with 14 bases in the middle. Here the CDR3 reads CASNRGGANTEAFF. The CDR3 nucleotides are TGTGCCAGCAATCGGGGAGGAGCCAACACTGAAGCTTTCTTT.

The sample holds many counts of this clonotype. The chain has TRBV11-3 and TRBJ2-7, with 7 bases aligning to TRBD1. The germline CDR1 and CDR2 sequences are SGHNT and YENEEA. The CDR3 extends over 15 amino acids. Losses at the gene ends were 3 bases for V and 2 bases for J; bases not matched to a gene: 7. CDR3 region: CASSFAGTAAYEQYF. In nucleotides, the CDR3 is TGTGCCAGCAGCTTCGCCGGGACAGCGGCCTACGAGCAGTACTTC.

The CDR3 region has the DNA TGTGCCAGCAGCCATTCGGGCGAGCAGTACTTC. As protein: CASSHSGEQYF. The gene calls are TRBV14 and TRBJ2-7; D is ambiguous. This CDR3 has 11 amino acids. The germline V gene encodes CDR1 SGHDN and CDR2 FVKESK. V was trimmed by 3 bases and J by 6 bases, leaving 6 bases between them.

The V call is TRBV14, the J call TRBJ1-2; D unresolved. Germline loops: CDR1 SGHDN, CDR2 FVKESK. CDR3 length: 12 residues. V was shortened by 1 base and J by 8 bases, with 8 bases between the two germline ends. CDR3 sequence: CASSQGGSGYTF. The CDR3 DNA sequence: TGTGCCAGCAGCCAAGGCGGGTCCGGCTACACCTTC.

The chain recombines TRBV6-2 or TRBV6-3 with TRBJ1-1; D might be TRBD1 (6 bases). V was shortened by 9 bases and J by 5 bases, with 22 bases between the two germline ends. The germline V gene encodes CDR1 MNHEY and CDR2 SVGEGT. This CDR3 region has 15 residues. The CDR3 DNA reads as TGTGCCAGTCGTGGGGGGGGGCGCATTAGAACTGAAGCTTTCTTT. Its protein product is CASRGGGRIRTEAFF.

This CDR3 is CASSVQGDSPLHF. The CDR3 bases are TGTGCCAGCAGCGTACAGGGGGATTCACCCCTCCACTTT. V and J are TRBV7-3 and TRBJ1-6; 8 bases are a match to TRBD1. V lost 5 bases to trimming and J lost 8 bases; unmatched junction nucleotides: 2. The CDR3 contains 13 residues. Germline CDR1 and CDR2: SGHTA and FQGTGA.

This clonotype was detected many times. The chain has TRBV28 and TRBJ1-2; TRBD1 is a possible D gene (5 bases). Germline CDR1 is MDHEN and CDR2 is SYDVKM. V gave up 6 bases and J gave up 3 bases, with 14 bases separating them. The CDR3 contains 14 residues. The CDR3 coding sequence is TGTGCCAGCAGAGTCGGGACCTTAGACTATGGCTACACCTTC. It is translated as CASRVGTLDYGYTF.

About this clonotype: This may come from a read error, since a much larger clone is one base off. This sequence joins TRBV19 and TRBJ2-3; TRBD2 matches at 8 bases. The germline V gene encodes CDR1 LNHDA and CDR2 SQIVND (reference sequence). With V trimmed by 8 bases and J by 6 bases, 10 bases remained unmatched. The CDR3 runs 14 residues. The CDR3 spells CASSSGSPSDTQYF. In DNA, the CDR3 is TGTGCCAGTTCAAGCGGGAGTCCATCGGATACGCAGTATTTT. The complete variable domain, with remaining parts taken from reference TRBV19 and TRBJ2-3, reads DGGITQSPKYLFRKEGQNVTLSCEQNLNHDAMYWYRQDPGQGLRLIYYSQIVNDFQKGDIAEGYSVSREKKESFPLTVTSAQKNPTAFYLCASSSGSPSDTQYFGPGTRLTVL.

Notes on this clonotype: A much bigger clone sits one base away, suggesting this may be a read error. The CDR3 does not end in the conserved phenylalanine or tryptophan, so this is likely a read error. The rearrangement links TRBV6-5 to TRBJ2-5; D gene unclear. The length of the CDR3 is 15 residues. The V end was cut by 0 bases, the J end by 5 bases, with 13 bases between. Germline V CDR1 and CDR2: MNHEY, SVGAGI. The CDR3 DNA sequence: TGTGCCAGCAGTTACTCGCAGTATCTCGTGGAGACCCAGTACCTC. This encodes CASSYSQYLVETQYL.

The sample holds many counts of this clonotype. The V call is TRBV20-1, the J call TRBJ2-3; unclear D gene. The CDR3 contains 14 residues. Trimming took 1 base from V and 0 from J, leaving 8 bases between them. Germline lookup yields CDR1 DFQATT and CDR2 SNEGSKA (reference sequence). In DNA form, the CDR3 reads TGCAGTGCTAGAGCGTCGGCCAGCACAGATACGCAGTATTTT. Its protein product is CSARASASTDTQYF.

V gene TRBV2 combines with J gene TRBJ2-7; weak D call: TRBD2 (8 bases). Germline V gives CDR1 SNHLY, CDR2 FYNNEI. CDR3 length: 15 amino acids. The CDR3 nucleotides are TGTGCTAGCCACCTTAGGGACAGCGGGGGATTGGAGCAGTACTTC. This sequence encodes CASHLRDSGGLEQYF.

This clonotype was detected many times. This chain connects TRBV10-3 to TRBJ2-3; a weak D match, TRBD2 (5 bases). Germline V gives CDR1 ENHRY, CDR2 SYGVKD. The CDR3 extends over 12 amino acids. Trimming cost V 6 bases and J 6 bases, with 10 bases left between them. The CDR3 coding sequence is TGTGCCATCAGCACGGGGATCGATACGCAGTATTTT. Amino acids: CAISTGIDTQYF.